This entry lists 12 T cell receptor beta chains sequenced from one sample in a study of blood T cell repertoires in COVID-19 (dated by TCRdb to the early 2020s). Library prep was done by the immunoSEQ multiplex PCR assay. TCRdb provides this immuneACCESS table in a form limited to in-frame rearrangements. Some clones are lacking; in checked studies, under half of them reflect an unresolved V gene, and why the rest are absent is not known. The sample profile shows 250,000 to 350,000 clones; 75% to 95% of them were found once. 1.1% of the sample comes from the top ten. Input material: PBMCs or T cells enriched from blood (not recorded which). The receptors were sampled from a woman aged 25 to 39 who had recovered from COVID-19.

The chain links TRBV24-1 to TRBJ1-5; 8 nucleotides match TRBD1. From germline, CDR1 is KGHDR and CDR2 SFDVKD. This CDR3 is 19 amino acids long. The trim removed 8 bases at V and 6 bases at J, leaving 23 bases unmatched. CDR3 DNA: TGTGCCACCAACCTCCGTCCCCTCCAGGGGGCCTCTAGGAGTCAGCCCCAGCATTTT. Its translation is CATNLRPLQGASRSQPQHF.

The chain links TRBV6-5 to TRBJ1-2; 9 bases line up with TRBD1. The V and J ends lost 6 bases and 2 bases, in that order; junction bases with no gene match: 4. This CDR3 comprises 14 residues. Germline V gene lookup returns CDR1 MNHEY and CDR2 SVGAGI. Here the CDR3 reads CASRTTGGNYGYTF. CDR3 nucleotide sequence: TGTGCCAGCAGGACGACAGGGGGGAACTATGGCTACACCTTC.

The chain uses TRBV5-1 and TRBJ1-2, with TRBD1 identical over 9 bases. The trim removed 0 bases at V and 6 bases at J, leaving 3 bases unmatched. The CDR3 consists of 14 residues. Germline V lookup: CDR1 SGHRS, CDR2 YFSETQ. The CDR3 DNA reads TGCGCCAGCAGCTTGGAAGGACAGGGGAATGGCTACACCTTC. Translating gives CASSLEGQGNGYTF.

The rearrangement uses TRBV11-3 and TRBJ1-2, with TRBD1 matching 7 bases. Germline CDR1 reads SGHNT; CDR2 reads YENEEA. The trim removed 10 bases at V and 4 bases at J, leaving 9 bases unmatched. The CDR3 contains 13 residues. DNA of the CDR3: TGTGCCAATAATCCGGACAGGTTCTATGGCTACACCTTC. It specifies CANNPDRFYGYTF.

This clone was recorded a few times. This chain's CDR3 is CASSSLSGSSSYGYTF. In DNA, the CDR3 is TGTGCCAGCAGTTCGCTATCCGGGTCTTCATCATATGGCTACACCTTC. This chain connects TRBV6-5 to TRBJ1-2; D is uncertain. Trimming took off 4 bases at V and 5 bases at J, with 20 bases between the two ends. CDR3 length: 16 amino acids. CDR1 is MNHEY and CDR2 is SVGAGI in the germline V gene.

This sequence joins TRBV28 and TRBJ1-6, with a possible D match to TRBD1 (6 bases). The length of the CDR3 is 16 residues. V was cut by 6 bases and J by 3 bases, with 15 bases left in between. Looked up from germline, CDR1 is MDHEN and CDR2 is SYDVKM. This CDR3 reads CASSLRQVHYNSPLHF. CDR3 DNA: TGTGCCAGCAGCCTTAGACAGGTTCACTATAATTCACCCCTCCACTTT. Combining the CDR3 with reference TRBV28 and TRBJ1-6 gives the whole variable domain DVKVTQSSRYLVKRTGEKVFLECVQDMDHENMFWYRQDPGLGLRLIYFSYDVKMKEKGDIPEGYSVSREKKERFSLILESASTNQTSMYLCASSLRQVHYNSPLHFGNGTRLTVT.

The V and J genes are TRBV7-6 and TRBJ1-2; tentative D call: TRBD1 (6 bases). This CDR3 spans 15 amino acids. The germline gives CDR1 SGHVS, CDR2 FNYEAQ. V lost 0 bases and J lost 6, with 14 bases in between. The CDR3 loop reads CASSLAPQGSHGYTF. Written as DNA, the CDR3 is TGTGCCAGCAGCTTAGCCCCCCAGGGGTCGCATGGCTACACCTTC.

Here the CDR3 reads CASSLGLPGIQPQHF. Written as DNA, the CDR3 is TGTGCCAGTAGTCTTGGGCTACCGGGGATTCAGCCCCAGCATTTT. The V gene is TRBV19, the J gene TRBJ1-5; D is undetermined. V shed 5 bases and J shed 6 bases, with 17 bases lying between them. There are 15 residues in the CDR3. CDR1 is LNHDA and CDR2 is SQIVND in the germline V gene (reference sequence).

The chain joins TRBV7-3 to TRBJ2-2; D gene unclear. CDR3 length equals 13 residues. Trimming stripped 2 bases from V and 8 bases from J, with 9 bases between. Germline CDR1 SGHTA, CDR2 FQGTGA. Here the CDR3 DNA reads TGTGCCAGCAGCTTAGTTGAGAGGGGGGAGCTGTTTTTT. Protein product: CASSLVERGELFF.

V is TRBV10-2 and J is TRBJ2-7, with TRBD1 identical over 7 bases. The CDR3 loop spans 13 amino acids. J lost 4 bases, V lost 3 bases, and 3 bases had no gene match. In germline, CDR1 is WSHSY, CDR2 SAAADI. The CDR3 nucleotides are TGCGCCAGCAGTGATAACAGGGGTTACGAGCAGTACTTC. It is translated as CASSDNRGYEQYF.

CDR3 residues: CAWGPGRANYGYTF. In nucleotides, the CDR3 is TGTGCCTGGGGTCCGGGTCGAGCTAACTATGGCTACACCTTC. V is TRBV30 and J is TRBJ1-2; no firm D call. This CDR3 is built from 14 residues. Trimming removed 5 bases from V and 0 bases from J, with 13 bases in between. Looked up from germline, CDR1 is GTSNPN and CDR2 is SVGIG (reference sequence).

This chain uses TRBV27 with TRBJ1-1, with D perhaps TRBD1 (5 bases). In germline, CDR1 is MNHEY, CDR2 SMNVEV (reference sequence). There are 15 residues in the CDR3. V lost 5 bases to trimming and J lost 1 base, with 14 bases between them. This CDR3 is CASSLVEGRNTEAFF. CDR3 DNA: TGTGCCAGCAGTCTCGTGGAGGGGAGGAACACTGAAGCTTTCTTT.